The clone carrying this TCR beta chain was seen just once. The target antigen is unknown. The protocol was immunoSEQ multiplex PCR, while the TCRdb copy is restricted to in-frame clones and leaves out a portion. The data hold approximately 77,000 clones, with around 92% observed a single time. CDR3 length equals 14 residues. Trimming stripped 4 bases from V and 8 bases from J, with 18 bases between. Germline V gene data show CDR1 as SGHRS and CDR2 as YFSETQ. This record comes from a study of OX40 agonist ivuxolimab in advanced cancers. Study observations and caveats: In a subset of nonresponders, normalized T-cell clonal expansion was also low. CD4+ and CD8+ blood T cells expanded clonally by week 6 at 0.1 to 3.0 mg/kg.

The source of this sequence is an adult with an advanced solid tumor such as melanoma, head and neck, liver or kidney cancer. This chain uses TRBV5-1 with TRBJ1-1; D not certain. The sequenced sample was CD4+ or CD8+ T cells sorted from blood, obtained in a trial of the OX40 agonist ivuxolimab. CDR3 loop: CASSPVLARTEAFF. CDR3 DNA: TGCGCCAGCAGCCCAGTCCTGGCTCGTACCGAAGCTTTCTTT.